The source of this TCR beta chain is a study of T cell repertoires in cytomegalovirus infection. Study context: Public TCR beta signatures indicated both CMV infection and matching HLA type.

Germline V gene sequence: CDR1 SGHTA, CDR2 FQGNSA. This CDR3 is 15 amino acids long. One entry per CDR3 protein results from TCRdb running MiXCR on the reads. The data hold roughly 320,000 distinct CDR3 sequences, with 9.5% observed a single time. General study points: HLA-C-restricted CMV clonotypes gave the most frequent clonotype in two of eight donors.

In regard to this clonotype: The antigen remains unidentified. A read error may be the cause here, since a much bigger clone is one base away.

V and J are TRBV7-2 and TRBJ2-3, with 9 bases fitting TRBD1. The clonotype comes from a human donor in good health (CMV status not recorded). Some clones in this sample may be carry-over from other donors' samples. Specimen: PBMCs. CDR3 in amino acids: CANSLDRGLCDTQYF. The CDR3 DNA reads TGTGCCAACAGCTTAGACAGGGGGTTGTGCGATACGCAGTATTTT. Looking up the rest from reference TRBV7-2 and TRBJ2-3 gives the full variable domain: GAGVSQSPSNKVTEKGKDVELRCDPISGHTALYWYRQSLGQGLEFLIYFQGNSAPDKSGLPSDRFSAERTGGSVSTLTIQRTQQEDSAVYLCANSLDRGLCDTQYFGPGTRLTVL.